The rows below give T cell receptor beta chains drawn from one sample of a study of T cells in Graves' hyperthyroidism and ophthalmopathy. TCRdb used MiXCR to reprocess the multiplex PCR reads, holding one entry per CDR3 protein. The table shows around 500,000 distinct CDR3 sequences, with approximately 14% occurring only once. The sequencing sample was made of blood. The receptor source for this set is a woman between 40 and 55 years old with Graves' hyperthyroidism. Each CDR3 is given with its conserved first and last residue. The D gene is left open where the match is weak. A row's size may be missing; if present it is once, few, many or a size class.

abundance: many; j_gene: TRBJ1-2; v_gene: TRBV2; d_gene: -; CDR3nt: TGTGCCAGCAGTGAAAGACGGGTCTATGGCTACACCTTC; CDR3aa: CASSERRVYGYTF
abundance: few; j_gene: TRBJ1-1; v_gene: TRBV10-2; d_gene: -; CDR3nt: TGCGCCAGCAGTGAGTATGGGGACGCCACTGAAGCTTTCTTT; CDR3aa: CASSEYGDATEAFF
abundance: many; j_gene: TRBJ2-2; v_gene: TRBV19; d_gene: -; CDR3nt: TGTGCCAGTGAGCGTGGGGGGAACACCGGGGAGCTGTTTTTT; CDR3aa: CASERGGNTGELFF
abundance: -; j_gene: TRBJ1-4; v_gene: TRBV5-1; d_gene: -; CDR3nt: TGCGCCAGCAGCTTGGGATCTCATGAAAAACTGTTTTTT; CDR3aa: CASSLGSHEKLFF
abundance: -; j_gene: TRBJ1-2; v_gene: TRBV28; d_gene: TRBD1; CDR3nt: TGTGCCAGCAGTCTTGGACAGGGTCATGGCTACACCTTC; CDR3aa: CASSLGQGHGYTF
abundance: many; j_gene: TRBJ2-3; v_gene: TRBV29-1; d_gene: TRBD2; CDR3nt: TGCAGCTATGATGCAGCGGGAAGGAACACAGATACGCAGTATTTT; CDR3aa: CSYDAAGRNTDTQYF
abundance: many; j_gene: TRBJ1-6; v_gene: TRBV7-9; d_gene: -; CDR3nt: TGTGCCAGCAGCTTAGGACCAAGGGGTTCACCCCTCCACTTT; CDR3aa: CASSLGPRGSPLHF
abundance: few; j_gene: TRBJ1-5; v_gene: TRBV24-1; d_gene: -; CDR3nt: TGTGCCACCAGTGATTTGTCAGGGAATCAGCCCCAGCATTTT; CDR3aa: CATSDLSGNQPQHF
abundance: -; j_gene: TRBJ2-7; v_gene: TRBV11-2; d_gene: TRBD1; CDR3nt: TGTGCCAGCAGCTTAACGACAGGGAGACCATCCTACGAGCAGTACTTC; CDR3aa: CASSLTTGRPSYEQYF
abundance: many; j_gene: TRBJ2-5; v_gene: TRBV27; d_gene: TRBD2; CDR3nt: TGTGCCAGCAGTACTAGCGGGAGGGGAGAGGTAGGGACCCAGTACTTC; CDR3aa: CASSTSGRGEVGTQYF
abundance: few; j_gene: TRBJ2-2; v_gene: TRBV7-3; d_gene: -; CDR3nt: TGTGCCAGCAGTCAAGACAGCTCCGGGGAGCTGTTTTTT; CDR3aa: CASSQDSSGELFF